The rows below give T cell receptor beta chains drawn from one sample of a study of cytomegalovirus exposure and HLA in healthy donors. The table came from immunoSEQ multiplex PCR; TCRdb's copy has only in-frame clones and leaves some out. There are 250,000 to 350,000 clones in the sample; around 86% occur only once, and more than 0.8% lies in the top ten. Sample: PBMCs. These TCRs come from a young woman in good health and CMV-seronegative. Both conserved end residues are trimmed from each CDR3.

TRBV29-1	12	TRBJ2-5	SVERSGGGETQY
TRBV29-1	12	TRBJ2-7	SVVGGPSSYEQY
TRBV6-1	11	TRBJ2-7	ASIGGRAYEQY
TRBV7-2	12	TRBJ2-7	ASSLGGSAYEQY
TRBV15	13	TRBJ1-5	ATSRGPTGDQPQH
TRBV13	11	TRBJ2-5	ASKRGLEETQY
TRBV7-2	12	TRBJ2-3	ASSPGQGSDTQY
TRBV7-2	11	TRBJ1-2	ASSLQGFYGYT
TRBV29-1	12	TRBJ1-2	SVDSRSGVNGYT
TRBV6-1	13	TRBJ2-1	ASRKAAGGVDEQF
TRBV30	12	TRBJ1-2	AWSTPGQGWGYT
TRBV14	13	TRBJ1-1	ASSPHGGRLTEAF
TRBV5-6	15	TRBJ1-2	ASSLPRAGANTYGYT
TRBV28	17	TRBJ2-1	ASSPPPGTSGSSYNEQF
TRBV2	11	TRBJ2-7	ASSPRGPYEQY
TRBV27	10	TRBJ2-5	ASSGAGETQY
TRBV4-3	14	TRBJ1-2	ASSQDALGTGYGYT
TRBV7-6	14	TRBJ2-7	ASSSYLGGGSYEQY
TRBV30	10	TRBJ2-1	AWGATDNEQF
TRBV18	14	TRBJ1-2	ASSQSNRDRERGYT
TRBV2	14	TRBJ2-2	ASSESLAGVTGELF
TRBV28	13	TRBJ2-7	ASRQSGGPPNEQY
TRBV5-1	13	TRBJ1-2	ASSLNRGSNYGYT
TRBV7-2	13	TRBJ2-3	ASSLAGQGLDTQY
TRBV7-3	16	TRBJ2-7	ASSLFGVSRDLSYEQY
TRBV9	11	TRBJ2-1	ASSVDGTALRF
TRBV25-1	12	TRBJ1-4	ASSNQSPNEKLF
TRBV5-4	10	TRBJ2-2	ASSSTQLELF
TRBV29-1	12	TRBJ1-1	SVLNRLGRAEAF
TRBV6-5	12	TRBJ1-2	ASSGVKGFGGYT
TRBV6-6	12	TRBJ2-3	AARFTTSTDTQY
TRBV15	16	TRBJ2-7	ATSKLPGLAGGGVEQY